Listed below are T cell receptor beta chains from one sample, sequenced in a study of cytomegalovirus exposure and HLA in healthy donors. Some clones are missing from TCRdb's copy, which holds only in-frame ones; the method was immunoSEQ multiplex PCR. The repertoire consists of around 130,000 clones, with about 81% occurring once and the leading ten covering approximately 3%. The sequencing input was PBMCs. These receptors were taken from a woman in her thirties or forties in good health and CMV-seropositive. Both conserved end residues are part of each CDR3. A D gene is named only where the DNA matches it firmly. Clone size is stated in some rows and not others, as once, few, many or a class when expanded.

j_gene: TRBJ2-1
abundance: .
d_gene: TRBD2
v_gene: TRBV4-3
len: 18
CDR3nt: TGCGCCAGCAGCCTCCTCCTCCCGACTAGCGGGGCTAGTAATGAGCAGTTCTTC
CDR3aa: CASSLLLPTSGASNEQFF

j_gene: TRBJ2-3
abundance: .
d_gene: .
v_gene: TRBV5-1
len: 14
CDR3nt: TGCGCCAGCAGCGAGATTGCTAGCACAGATACGCAGTATTTT
CDR3aa: CASSEIASTDTQYF

j_gene: TRBJ1-6
abundance: .
d_gene: TRBD1
v_gene: TRBV27
len: 16
CDR3nt: TGTGCCAGCAGTCACGCCCGGGACAGGGCCGGGTCACCCCTCCACTTT
CDR3aa: CASSHARDRAGSPLHF

j_gene: TRBJ1-5
abundance: .
d_gene: .
v_gene: TRBV2
len: 18
CDR3nt: TGTGCCAGCAGTGCGGGACGGGAGCCGACTCTTAGCAATCAGCCCCAGCATTTT
CDR3aa: CASSAGREPTLSNQPQHF

j_gene: TRBJ2-4
abundance: .
d_gene: .
v_gene: TRBV5-4
len: 17
CDR3nt: TGTGCCAGCAGCTTATACGGTGAGGTGTTGCGAGCGAACATTCAGTACTTC
CDR3aa: CASSLYGEVLRANIQYF

j_gene: TRBJ2-5
abundance: .
d_gene: .
v_gene: TRBV19
len: 14
CDR3nt: TGTGCCAGTAGTAGCCGTGGGGGAGGAGAGACCCAGTACTTC
CDR3aa: CASSSRGGGETQYF

j_gene: TRBJ1-5
abundance: few
d_gene: .
v_gene: TRBV19
len: 15
CDR3nt: TGTGCCAGTAGTATGGGAGGCCCCTCCCCACAGCCCCAGCATTTT
CDR3aa: CASSMGGPSPQPQHF

j_gene: TRBJ2-3
abundance: .
d_gene: .
v_gene: TRBV5-1
len: 13
CDR3nt: TGCGCCAGCAGCTTGTCCCTTGGCGATACGCAGTATTTT
CDR3aa: CASSLSLGDTQYF

j_gene: TRBJ2-3
abundance: once
d_gene: TRBD1
v_gene: TRBV6-1
len: 15
CDR3nt: TGTGCCAGCAGTCTAGACAGGGTCAGCACAGATACGCAGTATTTT
CDR3aa: CASSLDRVSTDTQYF

j_gene: TRBJ2-1
abundance: .
d_gene: TRBD2
v_gene: TRBV19
len: 15
CDR3nt: TGTGCCAGTAGTATAACTAGCGGGGGGCGGTCTGAGCAGTTCTTC
CDR3aa: CASSITSGGRSEQFF

j_gene: TRBJ2-7
abundance: once
d_gene: .
v_gene: TRBV28
len: 12
CDR3nt: TGTGCCAGCCACAGGGATTCCTACGAGCAGTACTTC
CDR3aa: CASHRDSYEQYF

j_gene: TRBJ1-5
abundance: few
d_gene: .
v_gene: TRBV7-3
len: 13
CDR3nt: TGTGCCAGCAGCCGTTCCTCAGATCAGCCCCAGCATTTT
CDR3aa: CASSRSSDQPQHF

j_gene: TRBJ1-2
abundance: few
d_gene: .
v_gene: TRBV27
len: 14
CDR3nt: TGTGCCAGCAGTTTAAAGTCGGGGAGTTTGTACTACACCTTC
CDR3aa: CASSLKSGSLYYTF

j_gene: TRBJ2-7
abundance: .
d_gene: .
v_gene: TRBV7-2
len: 15
CDR3nt: TGTGCCAGCAGCTTATACGGCTGGGGGCAAGGGGAGCAGTACTTC
CDR3aa: CASSLYGWGQGEQYF

j_gene: TRBJ2-5
abundance: .
d_gene: TRBD2
v_gene: TRBV30
len: 13
CDR3nt: TGTGCCTGGAGTTTTAGCGGGGGGGGTATGCAGTACTTC
CDR3aa: CAWSFSGGGMQYF

j_gene: TRBJ1-1
abundance: once
d_gene: TRBD1
v_gene: TRBV20-1
len: 11
CDR3nt: TGCAGTGCCATGACAGGGGACTTGTCTTTCTTT
CDR3aa: CSAMTGDLSFF

j_gene: TRBJ1-6
abundance: .
d_gene: TRBD1
v_gene: TRBV2
len: 15
CDR3nt: TGTGCCAGCAGTTACAGGGGGCGTTATAATTCACCCCTCCACTTT
CDR3aa: CASSYRGRYNSPLHF

j_gene: TRBJ1-2
abundance: .
d_gene: .
v_gene: TRBV30
len: 13
CDR3nt: TGTGCCTGGAGATCGGGTTCCGCCTATGGCTACACCTTC
CDR3aa: CAWRSGSAYGYTF

j_gene: TRBJ2-2
abundance: .
d_gene: TRBD2
v_gene: TRBV11-3
len: 16
CDR3nt: TGTGCCAGCAGTCGCGGACTAGCGGTGAACACCGGGGAGCTGTTTTTT
CDR3aa: CASSRGLAVNTGELFF

j_gene: TRBJ1-2
abundance: .
d_gene: TRBD1
v_gene: TRBV7-8
len: 16
CDR3nt: TGTGCCAGCAGCCCCCACAGGGGGCCCGCTAACTATGGCTACACCTTC
CDR3aa: CASSPHRGPANYGYTF

j_gene: TRBJ2-7
abundance: .
d_gene: TRBD1
v_gene: TRBV27
len: 12
CDR3nt: TGTGCCAGTAGGGACAGCATCTACGAGCAGTACTTC
CDR3aa: CASRDSIYEQYF

j_gene: TRBJ2-1
abundance: .
d_gene: .
v_gene: TRBV9
len: 14
CDR3nt: TGTGCCAGCAGCGTAGAGGGCAGGGCCAATGAGCAGTTCTTC
CDR3aa: CASSVEGRANEQFF

j_gene: TRBJ1-3
abundance: once
d_gene: .
v_gene: TRBV13
len: 17
CDR3nt: TGTGCCAGCAGCATGAGGACAGCACCCCACCGGGGAAACACCATATATTTT
CDR3aa: CASSMRTAPHRGNTIYF

j_gene: TRBJ1-2
abundance: .
d_gene: .
v_gene: TRBV4-3
len: 14
CDR3nt: TGCGCCAGCAGCCAAGATGTTCGGGAGTCCGGCTACACCTTC
CDR3aa: CASSQDVRESGYTF

j_gene: TRBJ1-1
abundance: .
d_gene: .
v_gene: TRBV18
len: 15
CDR3nt: TGTGCCAGCTCACCCTGGGCGACAGAGAACACTGAAGCTTTCTTT
CDR3aa: CASSPWATENTEAFF

j_gene: TRBJ1-1
abundance: .
d_gene: .
v_gene: TRBV5-1
len: 14
CDR3nt: TGCGCCAGCAGCTTGGTCGGACAGAACACTGAAGCTTTCTTT
CDR3aa: CASSLVGQNTEAFF

j_gene: TRBJ1-4
abundance: .
d_gene: TRBD1
v_gene: TRBV6-6
len: 15
CDR3nt: TGTGCCAGCAGGGGGACGGGACAGGGAAGTGAAAAACTGTTTTTT
CDR3aa: CASRGTGQGSEKLFF

j_gene: TRBJ1-5
abundance: .
d_gene: .
v_gene: TRBV7-2
len: 13
CDR3nt: TGTGCCAGCAGCTTACAGGGCGATCAGCCCCAGCATTTT
CDR3aa: CASSLQGDQPQHF

j_gene: TRBJ2-3
abundance: few
d_gene: .
v_gene: TRBV9
len: 13
CDR3nt: TGTGCCAGCAGCGTAGAGGGAGTGGATACGCAGTATTTT
CDR3aa: CASSVEGVDTQYF

j_gene: TRBJ2-1
abundance: .
d_gene: TRBD2
v_gene: TRBV9
len: 17
CDR3nt: TGTGCCAGCAGCCAACCCGCCGGGACTAGTGGCTACAATGAGCAGTTCTTC
CDR3aa: CASSQPAGTSGYNEQFF

j_gene: TRBJ2-7
abundance: few
d_gene: TRBD1
v_gene: TRBV10-3
len: 14
CDR3nt: TGTGCCATCAGCCCGGGACAGGGGAGATCCGAGCAGTACTTC
CDR3aa: CAISPGQGRSEQYF

j_gene: TRBJ2-7
abundance: once
d_gene: .
v_gene: TRBV30
len: 13
CDR3nt: TGTGCCTGGAAGGGGCAGGGGACCTACGAGCAGTACTTC
CDR3aa: CAWKGQGTYEQYF

j_gene: TRBJ2-7
abundance: few
d_gene: TRBD2
v_gene: TRBV7-2
len: 15
CDR3nt: TGTGCCAGCAGCACCCTAGCGGGAGGGACCTACGAGCAGTACTTC
CDR3aa: CASSTLAGGTYEQYF

j_gene: TRBJ2-7
abundance: .
d_gene: .
v_gene: TRBV4-1
len: 15
CDR3nt: TGCGCCAGCAGCCAAGATAGAGGAGGGCCCTACGAGCAGTACTTC
CDR3aa: CASSQDRGGPYEQYF

j_gene: TRBJ2-1
abundance: once
d_gene: TRBD1
v_gene: TRBV4-3
len: 16
CDR3nt: TGCGCCAGCAGCCTAAGACCCGGGACAGGGGGCGATGAGCAGTTCTTC
CDR3aa: CASSLRPGTGGDEQFF

j_gene: TRBJ2-7
abundance: .
d_gene: TRBD2
v_gene: TRBV28
len: 13
CDR3nt: TGTGCCAGCGAGCGGGAGGCACAATACGAGCAGTACTTC
CDR3aa: CASEREAQYEQYF

j_gene: TRBJ1-1
abundance: few
d_gene: TRBD1
v_gene: TRBV19
len: 15
CDR3nt: TGTGCCAGTAGTACATATGGGACAGTGAACACTGAAGCTTTCTTT
CDR3aa: CASSTYGTVNTEAFF

j_gene: TRBJ2-3
abundance: .
d_gene: TRBD2
v_gene: TRBV5-6
len: 16
CDR3nt: TGTGCCAGCAGCTTGGATCCGGGAGGGCCCCCAGATACGCAGTATTTT
CDR3aa: CASSLDPGGPPDTQYF

j_gene: TRBJ2-3
abundance: .
d_gene: .
v_gene: TRBV30
len: 14
CDR3nt: TGTGCCTCCGCAGGGCTTAAACGCACAGATACGCAGTATTTT
CDR3aa: CASAGLKRTDTQYF

j_gene: TRBJ1-3
abundance: .
d_gene: TRBD1
v_gene: TRBV5-8
len: 19
CDR3nt: TGTGCCAGCAGCTTGCTCAGAAGGACAGGGGGCCTCTCTGGAAACACCATATATTTT
CDR3aa: CASSLLRRTGGLSGNTIYF

j_gene: TRBJ2-2
abundance: .
d_gene: .
v_gene: TRBV7-6
len: 15
CDR3nt: TGTGCCAGCAGCCTCCCCTTAGGGGACACCGGGGAGCTGTTTTTT
CDR3aa: CASSLPLGDTGELFF

j_gene: TRBJ1-1
abundance: .
d_gene: TRBD1
v_gene: TRBV7-8
len: 13
CDR3nt: TGTGCCAGCAGCCGGGACAGGGAGAGTGAAGCTTTCTTT
CDR3aa: CASSRDRESEAFF

j_gene: TRBJ2-7
abundance: few
d_gene: .
v_gene: TRBV5-4
len: 16
CDR3nt: TGTGCCAGCAGCTTGGGGGTACAGCGGAGTACGGGGGAGCAGTACTTC
CDR3aa: CASSLGVQRSTGEQYF

j_gene: TRBJ2-2
abundance: once
d_gene: .
v_gene: TRBV9
len: 12
CDR3nt: TGTGCCAGCAGCTACTACACCGGGGAGCTGTTTTTT
CDR3aa: CASSYYTGELFF

j_gene: TRBJ1-3
abundance: .
d_gene: TRBD1
v_gene: TRBV2
len: 15
CDR3nt: TGTGCCAGCAGGGAGGGGGCTAGCTCTGGAAACACCATATATTTT
CDR3aa: CASREGASSGNTIYF

j_gene: TRBJ1-2
abundance: .
d_gene: TRBD1
v_gene: TRBV6-5
len: 14
CDR3nt: TGTGCCAGCAGTTACTCGACAGGGGGCGATGGCTACACCTTC
CDR3aa: CASSYSTGGDGYTF

j_gene: TRBJ2-2
abundance: .
d_gene: TRBD2
v_gene: TRBV9
len: 20
CDR3nt: TGTGCCAGCAGCGAAGGACTAGCGGGAATTTCGTGGGGGGACACCGGGGAGCTGTTTTTT
CDR3aa: CASSEGLAGISWGDTGELFF

j_gene: TRBJ1-1
abundance: .
d_gene: .
v_gene: TRBV5-1
len: 14
CDR3nt: TGCGCCAGCAGCCACGGAGATATGAACACTGAAGCTTTCTTT
CDR3aa: CASSHGDMNTEAFF

j_gene: TRBJ1-3
abundance: once
d_gene: .
v_gene: TRBV28
len: 15
CDR3nt: TGTGCCAGCTGCAATCCAGGGTACTCTGGAAACACCATATATTTT
CDR3aa: CASCNPGYSGNTIYF

j_gene: TRBJ1-5
abundance: .
d_gene: .
v_gene: TRBV7-8
len: 12
CDR3nt: TGTGCCAGCAGCTCCGTCAATCAGCCCCAGCATTTT
CDR3aa: CASSSVNQPQHF

j_gene: TRBJ2-3
abundance: .
d_gene: .
v_gene: TRBV5-5
len: 14
CDR3nt: TGTGCCAGCAGCCGACAGGACCTCACAGATACGCAGTATTTT
CDR3aa: CASSRQDLTDTQYF

j_gene: TRBJ1-3
abundance: .
d_gene: .
v_gene: TRBV30
len: 15
CDR3nt: TGTGCCTGGAGTCCTACGGGTGCTGCTGGAAACACCATATATTTT
CDR3aa: CAWSPTGAAGNTIYF

j_gene: TRBJ2-3
abundance: once
d_gene: .
v_gene: TRBV30
len: 11
CDR3nt: TGTGCCTGGAGTGCGAGGGATACGCAGTATTTT
CDR3aa: CAWSARDTQYF

j_gene: TRBJ1-1
abundance: .
d_gene: .
v_gene: TRBV19
len: 13
CDR3nt: TGTGCCAGTAGTCCCCAAGGGGTGACTGAAGCTTTCTTT
CDR3aa: CASSPQGVTEAFF

j_gene: TRBJ1-5
abundance: .
d_gene: .
v_gene: TRBV19
len: 15
CDR3nt: TGTGCCAGTAGTATTCGGCAGGGCTTGGGTCAGCCCCAGCATTTT
CDR3aa: CASSIRQGLGQPQHF

j_gene: TRBJ2-7
abundance: .
d_gene: TRBD2
v_gene: TRBV7-9
len: 15
CDR3nt: TGTGCCAGCAGCCCCGTGGGTAGCGGGGGATACGAGCAGTACTTC
CDR3aa: CASSPVGSGGYEQYF

j_gene: TRBJ1-5
abundance: .
d_gene: TRBD1
v_gene: TRBV6-6
len: 14
CDR3nt: TGTGCCAGCAGTTACCGGCAGGGGGTCCAGCCCCAGCATTTT
CDR3aa: CASSYRQGVQPQHF

j_gene: TRBJ2-7
abundance: .
d_gene: TRBD1
v_gene: TRBV28
len: 13
CDR3nt: TGTGCCAGCAGACCGCAGGGGGCCTACGAGCAGTACTTC
CDR3aa: CASRPQGAYEQYF

j_gene: TRBJ2-7
abundance: few
d_gene: .
v_gene: TRBV28
len: 14
CDR3nt: TGTGCCAGCACTTTAAGGAGAAGCTCCTACGAGCAGTACTTC
CDR3aa: CASTLRRSSYEQYF

j_gene: TRBJ2-3
abundance: .
d_gene: TRBD2
v_gene: TRBV4-3
len: 19
CDR3nt: TGCGCCAGCAGCCAAGATGGCCTAGCGGGAGGGCCTAACACAGATACGCAGTATTTT
CDR3aa: CASSQDGLAGGPNTDTQYF